The TCR beta chain under discussion was sequenced for a study of regulatory T cells. Study results and limitations: Skewed V and J usage and few unique V-J pairs marked patient repertoires, most in Tregs. In CD3G-deficient patients, conventional CD4+ T cells were enriched for hydrophobic CDR3 residues at positions 6 and 7.

Amplification used 52 TRBV primers and 13 TRBJ primers. Repertoires were generated with immunoSEQ multiplex PCR, while TCRdb's copy carries only in-frame clones and drops some. The repertoire consists of tens of thousands of clones, with around nine tenths occurring once and the leading ten covering roughly 2.2%. The germline V gene has CDR1 SGHRS and CDR2 YFSETQ. CDR3 length: 14 residues. V gave up 0 bases and J gave up 4 bases, with 10 bases separating them. A couple of CD3G-deficient patients had more severe autoimmunity; all had some. CD4+ cells were sorted into CD25-high CD127-low regulatory cells and CD25-low CD127-high conventional cells. With respect to this clone: The antigen is undetermined.

V and J are TRBV5-1 and TRBJ1-1; TRBD1 is a possible D gene (5 bases). The clonotype originates from a person under 30 with CD3G deficiency. Input material: conventional CD4+ T cells sorted from blood. DNA of the CDR3: TGCGCCAGCAGCTTGGGAGGGGCTGGCACTGAAGCTTTCTTT. This gives the protein CASSLGGAGTEAFF.